This TCR beta chain was sequenced for a study of blood T cell repertoires in COVID-19. CDR1 is LNHNV, CDR2 YYDKDF, per germline (reference sequence). The V gene end was trimmed by 8 bases and the J gene end by 6 bases; junction bases not matched to a gene: 7. The CDR3 contains 13 residues. Clones were sequenced by immunoSEQ multiplex PCR, and TCRdb holds only the in-frame ones, with some missing. The repertoire holds 150,000 to 200,000 clones, with 80% to 85% as singletons. J is TRBJ2-1 and V is TRBV15, with 7 positions matching TRBD1. The sequenced sample was peripheral blood. The clonotype was recovered from a woman between 70 and 85 years old with COVID-19, enrolled during active disease. The CDR3: CATANRGVNEQFF. CDR3 nucleotide sequence: TGTGCCACCGCGAACAGGGGTGTCAATGAGCAGTTCTTC.